The clone carrying this TCR beta chain has only a few counts. What it binds is unknown. The source of the sample is a study of T cells after yellow fever vaccination. V dropped 0 bases and J dropped 2; count of bases not matched to a gene: 5. CDR1 and CDR2 (germline): SGHVS, FNYEAQ. The CDR3 contains 17 residues. Findings and caveats of the study: The bulk population could contribute abundant contaminating clonotypes to FACS-sorted repertoires.

The study made its TCR cDNA through 5'RACE template switching. That step introduced a universal primer site along with UMIs. TCRdb passed the 5' RACE reads through MiXCR, listing each CDR3 protein once. The sample includes some 500,000 distinct CDR3 sequences, about 13% of them seen just once. The starting material was PBMCs, obtained on the day of the yellow fever booster vaccination. This clonotype originated in a man aged 25-45 years who received the YFV17D yellow fever vaccine. The chain combines TRBV7-6 with TRBJ2-1, with 9 bases lining up with TRBD2. Written as DNA, the CDR3 is TGTGCCAGCAGCTTAGCCCCCGCTAGCGGGACCTACAATGAGCAGTTCTTC. This translates into CASSLAPASGTYNEQFF.